A selection of T cell receptor beta chains follows, all from one sample in a study of T-cell memory formation after mild COVID-19. TCRdb ran MiXCR on the 5' RACE reads and lists one entry per CDR3 protein. The sample includes 110,000 or so distinct CDR3 sequences, 22% of them seen just once. Sequencing was carried out using PBMCs or a T cell subset sorted from them (not recorded which). Every receptor here comes from a man aged 18 to 29 who had mild COVID-19 (a few samples of this study predate the infection). Cell type and time point are not known. The CDR3 runs from the conserved cysteine through the conserved F or W. A D gene is named only where the DNA matches it firmly. Rows give clone size only sometimes, using once, few, many, or a class for an expanded clone.

V gene,D gene,J gene,clone size,CDR3 DNA,CDR3 protein
TRBV19,.,TRBJ1-1,few,TGTGCCAGTAGTATAGTCCCTTGGAGCATGAACACTGAAGCTTTCTTT,CASSIVPWSMNTEAFF
TRBV5-5,.,TRBJ1-1,.,TGTGCCAGCAGATTACAGGGAGACGCTGAAGCTTTCTTT,CASRLQGDAEAFF
TRBV9,.,TRBJ2-6,few,TGTGCCAGCAGCCTGCAGGGGACTGGGGCCAACGTCCTGACTTTC,CASSLQGTGANVLTF
TRBV4-3,.,TRBJ2-2,few,TGCGCCAGCAGCCAAGATCGGCGGGGCGCCGGGGCCGGGGAGCTGTTTTTT,CASSQDRRGAGAGELFF
TRBV29-1,TRBD1,TRBJ1-2,.,TGCAGCGCCCTCGGGACAGGGAACTATGGCTACACCTTC,CSALGTGNYGYTF
TRBV7-8,TRBD1,TRBJ1-3,.,TGTGCCAGCAGCCCAGGGACAGGACCCCCCGAAACCATATATTTT,CASSPGTGPPETIYF
TRBV7-6,.,TRBJ2-7,.,TGTGCCAGCAGCTTAAGTCCCAACGAGCAGTACTTC,CASSLSPNEQYF
TRBV29-1,.,TRBJ1-3,.,TGCAGCGTTGGCGACTGGAGCTCTGGAAACACCATATATTTT,CSVGDWSSGNTIYF
TRBV30,.,TRBJ1-1,few,TGTGCCTTCGGACGGGAAGGTGCTGAAGCTTTCTTT,CAFGREGAEAFF
TRBV7-6,.,TRBJ2-1,once,TGTGCCAGCAGCCCACACCTGGGCCGTACTGAGCAGTTCTTC,CASSPHLGRTEQFF
TRBV6-4,TRBD2,TRBJ2-1,many,TGTGCCAGCAGTGACACTAGCGGCTCCTACAATGAGCAGTTCTTC,CASSDTSGSYNEQFF
TRBV19,.,TRBJ1-2,many,TGTGCCAGTAAAGGGCCCGACTACACCTTC,CASKGPDYTF
TRBV7-9,TRBD2,TRBJ2-7,few,TGTGCCAGCAGCTCTGGGAGGGCGGACCGTATAGGCTACGAGCAGTACTTC,CASSSGRADRIGYEQYF
TRBV6-2/TRBV6-3,.,TRBJ1-2,.,TGTGCCAGCACGACCCCGAGGGGACCGCTGTATGGCTACACCTTC,CASTTPRGPLYGYTF
TRBV5-1,.,TRBJ2-7,many,TGCGCCAGCAGTACCCGAGCGGGCCCCTACGAGCAGTACTTC,CASSTRAGPYEQYF
TRBV12-3/TRBV12-4,.,TRBJ2-3,few,TGTGCCACCAGCCTCAGCCCAGCAGATACGCAGTATTTT,CATSLSPADTQYF
TRBV3-1,TRBD1,TRBJ2-3,few,TGTGCCAGCAGCCCGTTGACAGGGGACACAGATACGCAGTATTTT,CASSPLTGDTDTQYF
TRBV7-8,TRBD1,TRBJ1-5,.,TGTGCCAGCAGCTTAAATGGGGACAGGAATCAGCCCCAGCATTTT,CASSLNGDRNQPQHF
TRBV18,TRBD1,TRBJ1-2,.,TGTGCCAGCTCACGGACAGGGAGCTATGGCTACACCTTC,CASSRTGSYGYTF
TRBV7-9,TRBD2,TRBJ2-2,.,TGTGCCAGCAGCTCCGCAGCAGCGGGGGGGCCGTCCACCGGGGAGCTGTTTTTT,CASSSAAAGGPSTGELFF
TRBV7-2,TRBD2,TRBJ2-3,.,TGTGCCAGCAGCTTAACGCTAGCGGGGAGTCCTAGCACAGATACGCAGTATTTT,CASSLTLAGSPSTDTQYF
TRBV7-9,.,TRBJ1-2,.,TGTGCCAGCAGCTTCCCTGGTAGCAGGGTGCAGGGTGGCTACACCTTC,CASSFPGSRVQGGYTF
TRBV5-5,TRBD2,TRBJ2-1,few,TGTGCCAGCAGCTTGATCGCTAGCGGGGGACGTTTGTTGGGCAATGAGCAGTTCTTC,CASSLIASGGRLLGNEQFF
TRBV18,.,TRBJ1-1,.,TGTGCCAGCTCATTCGACACGAACACTGAAGCTTTCTTT,CASSFDTNTEAFF
TRBV29-1,.,TRBJ2-1,.,TGCAGCGTCACCGGGCAGGGTAGAATCAATGAGCAGTTCTTC,CSVTGQGRINEQFF
TRBV6-2/TRBV6-3,.,TRBJ2-7,few,TGTGCCAGCAGTTCCGGTAACGAGCAGTACTTC,CASSSGNEQYF
TRBV6-2/TRBV6-3,.,TRBJ2-3,.,TGTGCCAGCAGTTATCGGGGGTCAGATACGCAGTATTTT,CASSYRGSDTQYF
TRBV7-9,.,TRBJ2-5,.,TGTGCCAGCAGCTTAGCCGGTCAGGGGCCGTACCGGGAGACCCAGTACTTC,CASSLAGQGPYRETQYF
TRBV7-3,.,TRBJ2-3,few,TGTGCCAGCAGCCTTGCAGGGGCCGGAGATACGCAGTATTTT,CASSLAGAGDTQYF
TRBV20-1,.,TRBJ2-1,few,TGCAGTGCTCCTAATTTGTATGAGCAGTTCTTC,CSAPNLYEQFF
TRBV6-2/TRBV6-3,.,TRBJ2-7,.,TGTGCCAGCAGTTACTCGATAGGAGAGCAGTACTTC,CASSYSIGEQYF
TRBV4-1,TRBD1,TRBJ2-7,.,TGCGCCAGCAGCCTTTACAGGGGACAGTACTACGAGCAGTACTTC,CASSLYRGQYYEQYF
TRBV5-6,.,TRBJ1-2,few,TGTGCCAGCAGCTTGCGCTCCTATGGCTACACCTTC,CASSLRSYGYTF
TRBV4-3,.,TRBJ2-7,.,TGCGCCAGCAGCCAAGCTCCCCCCCTCTCTCCAACCGAGCAGTACTTC,CASSQAPPLSPTEQYF
TRBV5-1,.,TRBJ2-1,few,TGCGCCAGCAGCCAAGACTTCTCGACCTACAATGAGCAGTTCTTC,CASSQDFSTYNEQFF
TRBV7-8,.,TRBJ2-7,few,TGTGCCAGCAGCCTCGTCAGGGGTGGTCGAGAGCAGTACTTC,CASSLVRGGREQYF
TRBV5-6,.,TRBJ1-1,.,TGTGCCAGCAGCTTGGAAGCAGGGGTGAACACTGAAGCTTTCTTT,CASSLEAGVNTEAFF
TRBV12-3/TRBV12-4,TRBD1,TRBJ1-1,few,TGTGCCAGCAGCCGGACAGGCACTGAAGCTTTCTTT,CASSRTGTEAFF
TRBV29-1,.,TRBJ1-2,.,TGCAGCGTTGAGGGCATTAACTATGGCTACACCTTC,CSVEGINYGYTF
TRBV4-2,.,TRBJ1-1,.,TGTGCCAGCAGCCAATCAGGGATTGAGGGGGCTTTCTTT,CASSQSGIEGAFF
TRBV12-3/TRBV12-4,.,TRBJ2-2,.,TGTGCCAGCAGTCCCCCCGGGACCGGTGTCGGGGAGCTGTTTTTT,CASSPPGTGVGELFF
TRBV3-1,.,TRBJ2-3,.,TGTGCCAGCAGCCAAGAAAGACGCACAGATACGCAGTATTTT,CASSQERRTDTQYF
TRBV20-1,.,TRBJ1-3,few,TGCAGTGCTAGGTTCCTCGGAAACACCATATATTTT,CSARFLGNTIYF
TRBV5-1,.,TRBJ1-1,few,TGCGCCAGCCAGGGAGGCGGGACTGAAGCTTTCTTT,CASQGGGTEAFF
TRBV7-9,.,TRBJ2-7,many,TGTGCCAGCAGCCCAGTCTCGGTCTTGCTGGAGCAGTACTTC,CASSPVSVLLEQYF
TRBV29-1,.,TRBJ1-2,.,TGCAGCGTCGTGGGGCGGGCTTCGGGCTACACCTTC,CSVVGRASGYTF
TRBV7-2,.,TRBJ2-7,few,TGTGCCAGCAGCTTAGTACAGCCGAGCTCCTACGAGCAGTACTTC,CASSLVQPSSYEQYF
TRBV6-5,.,TRBJ2-1,.,TGTGCCAGCAGTTACTCGAACGACAATGAGCAGTTCTTC,CASSYSNDNEQFF
TRBV6-2/TRBV6-3,.,TRBJ1-3,few,TGTGCCAGCAGTTATTGGGACCGCGAAAGCTCTGGAAACACCATATATTTT,CASSYWDRESSGNTIYF
TRBV7-8,.,TRBJ2-3,.,TGTGCCAGCAGCTTGAGGGTGTCGGCAGATACGCAGTATTTT,CASSLRVSADTQYF
TRBV6-5,.,TRBJ2-7,.,TGTGCCAGCAGTTACTTACCAGGCCCCTACGAGCAGTACTTC,CASSYLPGPYEQYF
TRBV7-3,TRBD2,TRBJ2-1,once,TGTGCCAGCAGCTTAGAAGCGGGGCCTTACAATGAGCAGTTCTTC,CASSLEAGPYNEQFF
TRBV4-1,.,TRBJ2-5,few,TGCGCCAGCAGCCAAGACCCGGGAGAGACCCAGTACTTC,CASSQDPGETQYF
TRBV20-1,TRBD1,TRBJ1-4,.,TGCAGTGCTAGAGATTATCTGACAGGGGAAAATGAAAAACTGTTTTTT,CSARDYLTGENEKLFF
TRBV12-3/TRBV12-4,TRBD1,TRBJ1-2,few,TGTGCCAGCAGTTCGGGCCGGGACAGGGAAGACTATGGCTACACCTTC,CASSSGRDREDYGYTF